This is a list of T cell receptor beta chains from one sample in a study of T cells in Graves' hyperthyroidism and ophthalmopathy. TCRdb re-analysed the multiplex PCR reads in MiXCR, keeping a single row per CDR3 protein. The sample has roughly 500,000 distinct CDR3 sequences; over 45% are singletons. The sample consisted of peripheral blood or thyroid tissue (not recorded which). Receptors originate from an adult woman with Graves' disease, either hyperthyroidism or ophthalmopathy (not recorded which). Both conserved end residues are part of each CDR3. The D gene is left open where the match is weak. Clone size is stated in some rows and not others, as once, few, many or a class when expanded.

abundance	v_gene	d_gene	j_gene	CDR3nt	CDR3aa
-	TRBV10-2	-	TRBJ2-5	TGTGCCAGCAGCGCCCCCGGAGGAGCAGTAGAGACCCAGTACTTC	CASSAPGGAVETQYF
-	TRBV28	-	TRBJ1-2	TGTGCCAGCAGTTTCTCGGGGCCCGTCGACACCTTC	CASSFSGPVDTF
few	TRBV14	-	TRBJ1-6	TGTGCCAGCAGCCAAGATCTGGACGGGGCACGGACTCTGACCCTCCACTTT	CASSQDLDGARTLTLHF
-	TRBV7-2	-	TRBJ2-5	TGTGCCAGCAGGCCCACCGCGGGGACCCAGTACTTC	CASRPTAGTQYF
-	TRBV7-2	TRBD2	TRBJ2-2	TGTGCCAGCAGCTTCACTAGCGGGAGCGGTGGCACCGGGGAGCTGTTTTTT	CASSFTSGSGGTGELFF
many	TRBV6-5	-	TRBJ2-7	TGTGCCAGCAGTTACTCGTACCTAGCTGACACCTACGAGCAGTACTTC	CASSYSYLADTYEQYF
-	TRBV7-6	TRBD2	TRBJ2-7	TGTGCCAGCAGTTACAGACTAGCGGGAAGCGAGCAGTACTTC	CASSYRLAGSEQYF
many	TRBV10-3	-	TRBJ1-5	TGTGCCATCAGTGAGGGTCCGAATCAGCCCCAGCATTTT	CAISEGPNQPQHF
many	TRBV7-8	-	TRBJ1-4	TGTGCCAGCAGCCTGGGGGGGCAGAGAGGTGAAAAACTGTTTTTT	CASSLGGQRGEKLFF
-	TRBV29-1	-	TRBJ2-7	TGCAGCGTTTGGGGAGCCGAGCAGTACTTC	CSVWGAEQYF
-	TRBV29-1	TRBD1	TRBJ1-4	TGCAGCGTTCTTGACAGGGAATACAATGAAAAACTGTTTTTT	CSVLDREYNEKLFF
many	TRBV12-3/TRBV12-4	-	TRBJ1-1	TGTGCCAGCAGTTTAGCGGGGGTGGGTAGGGCTGAAGCTTTCTTT	CASSLAGVGRAEAFF
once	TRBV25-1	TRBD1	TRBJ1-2	TGTGCCAGCAGCGTAGACGGACAGGGGGCTCTAAACTATGGCTACACCTTC	CASSVDGQGALNYGYTF
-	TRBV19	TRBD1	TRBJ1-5	TGTGCCAGTAGCAACTCTTGGACAGGCCGCAATCAGCCCCAGCATTTT	CASSNSWTGRNQPQHF
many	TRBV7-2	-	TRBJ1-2	TGTGCCAGCAGCTTAGAAGCGGCCAGCTATGGCTACACCTTC	CASSLEAASYGYTF
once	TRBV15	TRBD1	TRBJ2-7	TGTGCCAGCAGTCCACAGGGGCTCCCCTACGAGCAGTACTTC	CASSPQGLPYEQYF
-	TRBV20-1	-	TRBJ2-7	TGCAGTGTCGGCGAAAAGAGGTACGAGCAGTACTTC	CSVGEKRYEQYF
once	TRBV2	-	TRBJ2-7	TGTGCCAGCAGCGACTTAAGGTCCGAGCAGTACTTC	CASSDLRSEQYF
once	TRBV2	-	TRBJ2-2	TGTGCCAGCATGCGCGTGGCCGGGGAGCTGTTTTTT	CASMRVAGELFF
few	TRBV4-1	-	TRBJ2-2	TGCGCCAGCAGCCAACCCCCCAGTGCTGGGCTGTTTTTT	CASSQPPSAGLFF
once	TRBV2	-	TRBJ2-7	TGTGCCAGCAGTTGGGGACGGTCCTCCTACGAGCAGTACTTC	CASSWGRSSYEQYF
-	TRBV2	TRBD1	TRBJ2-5	TGTGCCAGCAGCACCCGGGACAGCGGAGAGACCCAGTACTTC	CASSTRDSGETQYF
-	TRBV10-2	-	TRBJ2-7	TGCGCCATCAGTGAGTCAGGGTTGCACGAGCAGTACTTC	CAISESGLHEQYF